A single TCR beta chain is shown here with its context. As for time point: newly diagnosed, previously untreated cHL patient sample. Magnetic negative selection served to purify CD4+ T cells out of PBMCs that had been thawed. Trimming removed 2 bases at V and 2 bases at J, with 11 bases between. CDR3 length: 15 amino acids. Germline V CDR1 and CDR2: SGHTA, FQGNSA. These data are taken from a study of PD-1 blockade in classical Hodgkin lymphoma. Sequencing used immunoSEQ multiplex PCR; TCRdb keeps in-frame clones, though not all of them. The repertoire includes 25,000 to 30,000 clones, 70% to 90% of them detected once, and approximately 0.35% sits in the top ten.

The specimen sequenced was CD4+ T cells from blood. The clonotype originates from a human donor with classical Hodgkin lymphoma. V gene TRBV7-2 combines with J gene TRBJ2-3; D not resolved. CDR3 nucleotides: TGTGCCAGCAGCTTAATTGGTGTCACCACAGATACGCAGTATTTT. It encodes CASSLIGVTTDTQYF.